The 21 T cell receptor beta chains below were found in one sample sequenced in a study of patients and donors after allogeneic stem cell transplantation. TCRdb called the RT-PCR reads again in MiXCR, with one record for every CDR3 protein. The sample lists more than 20,000 distinct CDR3 sequences, roughly two fifths occurring once. The sample comprised blood, either unsorted or a sorted T cell fraction (not recorded which). The receptors originated from a human donor who was either an allogeneic HSCT recipient or a stem cell or donor lymphocyte infusion donor (not recorded which). It is not recorded whose cells these are; they may come from a transplant donor.

This clonotype is medium-sized. This chain links TRBV18 with TRBJ1-6; 9 bases map to TRBD1. This CDR3 contains 14 residues. The V gene's germline CDR1 is KGHSH and CDR2 LQKENI. V lost 8 bases and J lost 10; bases outside the gene matches: 9. For the CDR3, the DNA is TGTGCCAGCACAAACAGGGACAGGGACTCACCCCTCCACTTT. It translates to CASTNRDRDSPLHF.

The sample holds a few counts of this clonotype. J is TRBJ2-1 and V is TRBV7-6; TRBD1 matches 8 bases. The CDR3 spans 15 residues. Germline V gene sequence: CDR1 SGHVS, CDR2 FNYEAQ. With V trimmed by 3 bases and J by 5 bases, 6 bases remained unmatched. The CDR3 protein is CASSLRTGPHNEQFF. The DNA of the CDR3 is TGTGCCAGCAGCTTGCGGACAGGGCCCCACAATGAGCAGTTCTTC.

The chain is built from TRBV5-6 and TRBJ2-2; 11 bases are a match to TRBD2. After removal of 6 bases from V and 3 bases from J, the junction contained 7 bases not matched to a gene. This CDR3 spans 16 amino acids. Germline lookup yields CDR1 SGHDT and CDR2 YYEEEE. CDR3 nucleotides: TGTGCCAGCAACAAGGGACTAGCGGTAGACACCGGGGAGCTGTTTTTT. It codes for CASNKGLAVDTGELFF.

This clonotype appeared once. The chain recombines TRBV12-3 or TRBV12-4 with TRBJ2-7; 7 bases are shared with TRBD1. V was pared by 10 bases and J by 4 bases, with 13 bases of the junction left unmatched. The CDR3 runs to 14 residues. CDR3 nucleotide sequence: TGTGCCACCCTCCCCACCAGACAGGGTTACGAGCAGTACTTC. This encodes CATLPTRQGYEQYF.

This clonotype was found a few times. This chain links TRBV27 with TRBJ2-1, with TRBD1 identical over 9 bases. CDR3 size: 19 residues. Losses at the gene ends were 2 bases for V and 2 bases for J; bases not matched to a gene: 13. Germline CDR1 MNHEY, CDR2 SMNVEV (reference sequence). The CDR3 nucleotides are TGTGCCAGCAGTTTAGAACAGGGGGCGATCCGGGGGGCCTACAATGAGCAGTTCTTC. Its protein product is CASSLEQGAIRGAYNEQFF.

The rearrangement joins TRBV20-1 to TRBJ1-5; D is unclear. Trimming took off 3 bases at V and 1 base at J, with 13 bases between the two ends. This CDR3 has 15 residues. Germline V gene data show CDR1 as DFQATT and CDR2 as SNEGSKA (reference sequence). In DNA form, the CDR3 reads TGCAGTGCTAGCCGTCCGGTAGGGAGCAATCAGCCCCAGCATTTT. Translated: CSASRPVGSNQPQHF.

The chain joins TRBV20-1 to TRBJ2-1, with 12 bases matching TRBD2. V trimming: 5 bases; J trimming: 9 bases; junction bases outside the gene matches: 11. There are 15 residues in the CDR3. Germline V gives CDR1 DFQATT, CDR2 SNEGSKA (reference sequence). CDR3 sequence: CSAGATSGGRLEQFF. The CDR3 region has the DNA TGCAGTGCTGGGGCAACTAGCGGGGGGCGGCTTGAGCAGTTCTTC.

The V gene is TRBV28, the J gene TRBJ2-5, with D possibly matching TRBD1 (6 bases). The CDR3 has 13 residues. The germline V and J ends were trimmed by 4 bases and 3 bases, with 9 bases remaining between them. Germline values: CDR1 MDHEN, CDR2 SYDVKM. The CDR3 DNA sequence: TGTGCCAGCAGTTGGGGGCGGAAAGAGACCCAGTACTTC. It encodes CASSWGRKETQYF.

CDR3 residues: CASSYEDRVNGYTF. Written as DNA, the CDR3 is TGTGCCAGCAGCTATGAGGACAGGGTCAATGGCTACACCTTC. The gene calls are TRBV7-8 and TRBJ1-2; 8 bases align to TRBD1. The germline V gene encodes CDR1 SGHVS and CDR2 FQNEAQ. The CDR3 contains 14 residues. Unmatched junction bases numbered 7, after V lost 4 bases and J lost 6 bases.

The rearrangement joins TRBV12-3 or TRBV12-4 to TRBJ1-5; no clear D gene. Trimming shortened V by 1 base and J by 7 bases, and 14 bases separated the two germline ends. This CDR3 region has 15 residues. The CDR3: CASSLGQSGGQPQHF. The CDR3 DNA reads TGTGCCAGCAGTTTAGGCCAGTCAGGCGGCCAGCCCCAGCATTTT.

The gene calls are TRBV5-1 and TRBJ2-7; D is perhaps TRBD1 or TRBD2 (5 bases each). Germline assignment: CDR1 SGHRS and CDR2 YFSETQ. V gave up 0 bases and J gave up 3 bases, with 13 bases separating them. The CDR3 is made up of 15 amino acids. The DNA for the CDR3 is TGCGCCAGCAGCTTGGGGGGGACGGCCAACTACGAGCAGTACTTC. It is translated as CASSLGGTANYEQYF.

This clonotype was detected many times. The genes are TRBV5-8 and TRBJ2-1; D perhaps matches TRBD2 (7 bases). The V gene lost 0 bases and the J gene lost 5 bases, with 9 bases spanning the gap. The CDR3 spans 14 residues. Germline assignment: CDR1 SGHTS and CDR2 YDEGEE. The CDR3 here is CASSLEGGDNEQFF. In nucleotides, the CDR3 is TGTGCCAGCAGCTTGGAAGGGGGGGACAATGAGCAGTTCTTC.

The genes are TRBV5-1 and TRBJ2-3; D is ambiguous. The CDR3 length is 13 residues. V gave up 8 bases and J gave up 1 base, with 11 bases separating them. CDR1 is SGHRS and CDR2 is YFSETQ in the germline V gene. The CDR3 nucleotides read TGCGCCAGTGGCCAAGGAGGCACAGATACGCAGTATTTT. Residues: CASGQGGTDTQYF.

As for this clonotype: At one of its ends the junction is not consistent with the germline gene, which may arise from a read error. The chain joins TRBV12-3 or TRBV12-4 to TRBJ2-1; D remains unclear. The CDR3 is 8 residues long. CDR3 bases: TGTGCCAGCAGTTTAGCAGCCTTC. Translation gives CASSLAAF.

This clonotype has more than one count but fewer than ten. The V gene is TRBV20-1, the J gene TRBJ1-5, with D unclear. The ends were cut back, 3 bases at V and 0 bases at J, with 21 bases in the middle. Germline loops: CDR1 DFQATT, CDR2 SNEGSKA (reference sequence). The CDR3 is 18 amino acids. In DNA, the CDR3 is TGCAGTGCTAGTCCCAGAGCCCCGGAAAATCATAGCAATCAGCCCCAGCATTTT. Protein: CSASPRAPENHSNQPQHF.

This clonotype has a handful of counts. The V gene is TRBV12-3 or TRBV12-4, the J gene TRBJ2-7; TRBD1 aligns across 9 bases. CDR3 length: 15 amino acids. Trimming cost V 5 bases and J 2 bases; bases outside gene matches: 7. The CDR3 nucleotides read TGTGCCAGCAGTGTTTACCGGGACAGGGCCTACGAGCAGTACTTC. Protein product: CASSVYRDRAYEQYF.

The rearrangement uses TRBV6-6 and TRBJ1-1; a weak D match, TRBD1 (6 bases). The CDR3 has 16 amino acids. CDR1 and CDR2 from the germline V gene are MNHNY and SVGAGI (reference sequence). Between the trimmed V and J ends, which lost 6 bases and 0 bases, there was a span of 17 bases. The chain's CDR3 is CASRSRDTILNTEAFF. Here the CDR3 DNA reads TGTGCCAGCAGGTCCCGGGACACCATCCTGAACACTGAAGCTTTCTTT.

This clonotype appeared a few times. A far larger clone is a single base away, which makes a read error likely. The chain links TRBV13 to TRBJ2-5; tentatively, D is TRBD2 (5 bases). This CDR3 contains 15 residues. Germline V gene lookup returns CDR1 PRHDT and CDR2 FYEKMQ (reference sequence). The ends were cut back, 0 bases at V and 11 bases at J, with 19 bases in the middle. The CDR3 sequence: CASSLGLRAYGEQYF. Here the CDR3 DNA reads TGTGCCAGCAGCTTAGGCCTGAGGGCATACGGTGAGCAGTACTTC.

V gene TRBV6-5 combines with J gene TRBJ1-1; TRBD1 is a possible D gene (6 bases). Germline V lookup: CDR1 MNHEY, CDR2 SVGAGI. There are 13 residues in the CDR3. Trimming took 2 bases from V and 8 from J, leaving 12 bases between them. CDR3 DNA: TGTGCCAGCAGTTACCTCCTGGACAGAGAAGCTTTCTTT. Translated, it gives CASSYLLDREAFF.

The rearrangement uses TRBV6-5 and TRBJ1-1; D gene ambiguous. This CDR3 has 16 residues. Trimming removed 0 bases from V and 4 bases from J, with 15 bases in between. Germline V gives CDR1 MNHEY, CDR2 SVGAGI. Written as DNA, the CDR3 is TGTGCCAGCAGTTACTCGAGGGCTTTCCGGGGCACTGAAGCTTTCTTT. Its translation is CASSYSRAFRGTEAFF.

V is TRBV12-3 or TRBV12-4 and J is TRBJ2-5, with a possible D match to TRBD1 (6 bases). CDR3 size: 14 residues. V was pared by 3 bases and J by 6 bases, with 14 bases between. In DNA, the CDR3 is TGTGCCAGCAGTTTGGTACAGGGCCAGAAGACCCAGTACTTC. Translated, it gives CASSLVQGQKTQYF.